Here is one TCR beta chain with its context. This CDR3 comprises 13 residues. V shed 5 bases, J shed 3 bases, and the junction held 3 bases outside the gene matches. CDR1 is MNHNS and CDR2 is SASEGT in the germline V gene. This record comes from a study of cytomegalovirus exposure and HLA in healthy donors. The PCR employed 60 Vbeta primers together with 13 Jbeta primers. Using immunoSEQ multiplex PCR, the repertoire was profiled, and TCRdb retains in-frame clones only, with some absent. The table lists fewer than 130,000 clones, 70% of them singletons. The sequenced material came from PBMCs. This TCR derives from a middle-aged man in good health and CMV-seropositive. The genes are TRBV6-1 and TRBJ1-1; 7 bases line up with TRBD1. CDR3: CASSTTGDTEAFF. The CDR3 nucleotides read TGTGCCAGCAGTACCACAGGGGACACTGAAGCTTTCTTT.